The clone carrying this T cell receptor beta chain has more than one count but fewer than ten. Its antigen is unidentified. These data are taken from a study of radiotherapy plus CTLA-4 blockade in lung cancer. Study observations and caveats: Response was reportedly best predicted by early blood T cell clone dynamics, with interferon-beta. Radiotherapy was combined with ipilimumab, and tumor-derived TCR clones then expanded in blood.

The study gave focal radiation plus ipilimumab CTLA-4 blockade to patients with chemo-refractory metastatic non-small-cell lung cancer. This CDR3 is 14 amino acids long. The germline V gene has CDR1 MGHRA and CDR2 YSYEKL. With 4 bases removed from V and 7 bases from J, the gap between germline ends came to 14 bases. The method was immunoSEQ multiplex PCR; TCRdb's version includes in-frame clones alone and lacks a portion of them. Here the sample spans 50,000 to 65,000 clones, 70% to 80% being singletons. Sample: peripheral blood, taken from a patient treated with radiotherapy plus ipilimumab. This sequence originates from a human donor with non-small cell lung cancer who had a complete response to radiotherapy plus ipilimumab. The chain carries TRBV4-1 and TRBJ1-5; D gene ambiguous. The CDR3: CASSPSGPGQPQHF. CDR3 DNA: TGCGCCAGCAGCCCGAGCGGGCCGGGACAGCCCCAGCATTTT.